The clone carrying this T cell receptor (beta chain) was observed a few times. Terminally differentiated effector memory CD45RA+ cells were left out of the naive CD8 fraction, which was CD45RO-negative and positively selected for CCR7. Germline-derived CDR1 and CDR2 are LNHDA and SQIVND (reference sequence). Trimming shortened V by 5 bases and J by 0 bases, and 5 bases separated the two germline ends. There are 13 residues in the CDR3. Measured with immunoSEQ multiplex PCR; TCRdb has only the in-frame clones, and not every one. The data show about 2.2 million clones, over 85% seen once. The data were obtained in a study of shared clonotypes between healthy human individuals.

This clonotype originated in a man in his late teens or twenties in good health. Some clones in this sample may be carry-over from other donors' samples. V usage is TRBV19 and J usage is TRBJ1-5; the D is unclear. The sequencing input was naive CD8+ T cells from PBMCs. CDR3 bases: TGTGCCAGTAGTGCCTATAGCAATCAGCCCCAGCATTTT. As protein: CASSAYSNQPQHF.